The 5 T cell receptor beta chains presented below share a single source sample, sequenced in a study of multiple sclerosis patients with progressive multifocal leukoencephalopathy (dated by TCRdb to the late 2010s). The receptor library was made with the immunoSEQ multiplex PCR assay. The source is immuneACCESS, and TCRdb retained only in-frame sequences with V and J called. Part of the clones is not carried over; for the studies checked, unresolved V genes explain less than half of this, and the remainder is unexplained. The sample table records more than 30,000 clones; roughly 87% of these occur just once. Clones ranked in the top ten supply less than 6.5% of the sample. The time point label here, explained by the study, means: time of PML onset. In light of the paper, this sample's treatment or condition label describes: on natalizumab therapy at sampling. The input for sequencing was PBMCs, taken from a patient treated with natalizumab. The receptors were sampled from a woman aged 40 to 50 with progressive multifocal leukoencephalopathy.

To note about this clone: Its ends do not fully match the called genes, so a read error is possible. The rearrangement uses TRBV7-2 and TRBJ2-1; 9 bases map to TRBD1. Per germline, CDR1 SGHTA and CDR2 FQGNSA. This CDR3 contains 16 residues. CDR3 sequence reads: CASSLAGSGTGNGQFF. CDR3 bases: TGTGCCAGCAGCTTAGCGGGATCCGGGACAGGGAATGGGCAGTTCTTC.

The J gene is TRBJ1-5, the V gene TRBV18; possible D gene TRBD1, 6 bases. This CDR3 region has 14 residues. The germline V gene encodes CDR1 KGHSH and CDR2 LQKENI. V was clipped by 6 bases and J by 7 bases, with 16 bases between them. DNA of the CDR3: TGTGCCAGCTCCAGGGTCGATCAGGGGCAGCCCCAGCATTTT. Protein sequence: CASSRVDQGQPQHF. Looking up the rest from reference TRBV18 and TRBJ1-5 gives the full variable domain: NAGVMQNPRHLVRRRGQEARLRCSPMKGHSHVYWYRQLPEEGLKFMVYLQKENIIDESGMPKERFSAEFPKEGPSILRIQQVVRGDSAAYFCASSRVDQGQPQHFGDGTRLSIL.

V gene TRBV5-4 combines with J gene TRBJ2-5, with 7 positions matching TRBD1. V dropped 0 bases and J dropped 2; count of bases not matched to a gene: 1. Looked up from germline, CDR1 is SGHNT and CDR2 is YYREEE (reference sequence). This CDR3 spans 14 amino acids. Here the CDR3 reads CASSLEGAQETQYF. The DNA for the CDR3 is TGTGCCAGCAGCTTGGAGGGGGCGCAAGAGACCCAGTACTTC.

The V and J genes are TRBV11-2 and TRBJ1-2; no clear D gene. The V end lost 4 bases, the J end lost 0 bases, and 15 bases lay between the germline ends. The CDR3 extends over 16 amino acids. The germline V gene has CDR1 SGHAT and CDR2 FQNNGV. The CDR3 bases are TGTGCCAGCAGCTCTTTCGGACGGACCTCTAACTATGGCTACACCTTC. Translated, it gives CASSSFGRTSNYGYTF. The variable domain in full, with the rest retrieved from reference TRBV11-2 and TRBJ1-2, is EAGVAQSPRYKIIEKRQSVAFWCNPISGHATLYWYQQILGQGPKLLIQFQNNGVVDDSQLPKDRFSAERLKGVDSTLKIQPAKLEDSAVYLCASSSFGRTSNYGYTFGSGTRLTVV.

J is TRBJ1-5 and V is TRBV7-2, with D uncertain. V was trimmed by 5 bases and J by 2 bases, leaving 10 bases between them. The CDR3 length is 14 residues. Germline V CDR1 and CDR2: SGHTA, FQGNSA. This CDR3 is CASSLAGGNQPQHF. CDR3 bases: TGTGCCAGCAGCCTCGCCGGAGGCAATCAGCCCCAGCATTTT.